Each of the 26 T cell receptor beta chains below was sequenced from the same sample in a study of graft-versus-host responses after intestinal transplantation (dated by TCRdb to the early 2020s). Receptor amplification or capture employed the immunoSEQ multiplex PCR assay. This immuneACCESS table, as held by TCRdb, lists in-frame sequences with V and J called but not all clones. Of the missing ones, under half trace to an unresolved V gene in checked studies; the others have no known cause. This sample holds 100,000 or so clones; approximately 95% were observed only once. The ten largest clonotypes hold 1.1% of the sample. Antigens for these TCRs are unknown. In the paper's terms, the time point label means: cells obtained before transplantation from donor or recipient. The source was unstimulated CD8+ T cells sorted from spleen or lymph node cells, collected before transplant. These receptor sequences come from a human donor who was the organ donor for an intestinal transplant.

This clone came up once. The gene calls are TRBV4-1 and TRBJ2-2; TRBD2 agrees at 8 bases. V lost 4 bases to trimming and J lost 5 bases; unmatched junction nucleotides: 6. Germline V CDR1 and CDR2: MGHRA, YSYEKL. There are 15 residues in the CDR3. The CDR3 nucleotides are TGCGCCAGCAGCCCCGGGGGGGGTCAGACCGGGGAGCTGTTTTTT. This encodes CASSPGGGQTGELFF.

V is TRBV27 and J is TRBJ2-1; 7 nucleotides match TRBD2. The ends lost 3 bases at V and 0 bases at J; junction bases unmatched: 5. Germline loops: CDR1 MNHEY, CDR2 SMNVEV (reference sequence). The CDR3 contains 16 residues. In nucleotides, the CDR3 is TGTGCCAGCAGTTTTGGACTAGGGAGCTCCTACAATGAGCAGTTCTTC. It is translated as CASSFGLGSSYNEQFF.

The V and J genes are TRBV30 and TRBJ2-5; D uncertain. The CDR3 has 14 residues. CDR1 GTSNPN and CDR2 SVGIG come from the germline V gene (reference sequence). The V end lost 1 base, the J end lost 1 base, and 10 bases lay between the germline ends. The CDR3 sequence: CAWSGGWPQETQYF. The CDR3 region has the DNA TGTGCCTGGAGTGGAGGCTGGCCCCAAGAGACCCAGTACTTC.

This chain joins TRBV27 and TRBJ1-2; 8 bases are shared with TRBD1. Germline V gene sequence: CDR1 MNHEY, CDR2 SMNVEV (reference sequence). CDR3 length: 14 residues. V trimming: 5 bases; J trimming: 6 bases; junction bases outside the gene matches: 8. The CDR3 is CASSAPGQVHGYTF. The CDR3 coding sequence is TGTGCCAGCAGTGCCCCGGGACAGGTACATGGCTACACCTTC.

The chain links TRBV4-3 to TRBJ2-3; D may be TRBD2 (7 bases). V was shortened by 4 bases and J by 4 bases, with 18 bases between the two germline ends. The CDR3 is 16 amino acids. The germline gives CDR1 LGHNA, CDR2 YSLEER. CDR3 bases: TGCGCCAGCAGCCCTGAGGGGGAGGGGATAGCAGATACGCAGTATTTT. This gives the protein CASSPEGEGIADTQYF.

The V call is TRBV10-3, the J call TRBJ2-1, with D possibly TRBD2 on 5 matching bases. CDR3 length equals 14 residues. Trimming stripped 3 bases from V and 10 bases from J, with 16 bases between. Per germline, CDR1 ENHRY and CDR2 SYGVKD. The CDR3 protein is CAISDWGAIYEQFF. The CDR3 DNA is TGTGCCATCAGTGATTGGGGAGCCATCTACGAGCAGTTCTTC.

V is TRBV19 and J is TRBJ1-1; 9 bases map to TRBD1. The CDR3 is 15 amino acids. Germline V gene lookup returns CDR1 LNHDA and CDR2 SQIVND (reference sequence). The V gene end was trimmed by 6 bases and the J gene end by 1 base; junction bases not matched to a gene: 6. Here the CDR3 DNA reads TGTGCCAGTAGCCACCAGGGACAGGGGAACACTGAAGCTTTCTTT. Its translation: CASSHQGQGNTEAFF.

The CDR3 bases are TGTGCCAGCAACACACACCCGGATACGCAGTATTTT. It translates to CASNTHPDTQYF. This chain links TRBV28 with TRBJ2-3; D unresolved. CDR3 size: 12 residues. Per germline, CDR1 MDHEN and CDR2 SYDVKM. The V end lost 7 bases, the J end lost 6 bases, and 11 bases lay between the germline ends.

CDR3 nucleotide sequence: TGTGCCAGCCTACCGGCCCCAGGGTACTATGGCTACACCTTC. The encoded protein is CASLPAPGYYGYTF. The J gene is TRBJ1-2, the V gene TRBV19, with a possible D match to TRBD1 (5 bases). The germline CDR1 and CDR2 sequences are LNHDA and SQIVND (reference sequence). The V end was cut by 9 bases, the J end by 3 bases, with 17 bases between. This CDR3 spans 14 amino acids.

This rearrangement joins TRBV5-1 to TRBJ2-7; D is possibly TRBD2 (6 bases). Trimming stripped 6 bases from V and 4 bases from J, with 11 bases between. The CDR3 is 12 residues long. Germline CDR1 SGHRS, CDR2 YFSETQ. For the CDR3, the DNA is TGCGCCAGCACCGCCGGGGGATACGAGCAGTACTTC. Translating it yields CASTAGGYEQYF.

This clone was detected a few times. This chain uses TRBV30 with TRBJ1-1, with D possibly being TRBD1 (6 bases). CDR3 length: 14 residues. Germline V gene data show CDR1 as GTSNPN and CDR2 as SVGIG (reference sequence). V lost 1 base, J lost 3 bases, and 12 bases lay in between. DNA for the CDR3: TGTGCCTGGAGTGATTCAGGGGTAGACACTGAAGCTTTCTTT. Protein sequence: CAWSDSGVDTEAFF.

The chain combines TRBV7-9 with TRBJ1-4; 7 positions agree with TRBD1. Germline CDR1 and CDR2: SEHNR and FQNEAQ (reference sequence). CDR3 length: 16 residues. J gave up 4 bases and V 9 bases, and 14 bases lay outside the gene matches. For the CDR3, the DNA is TGTGCCAGTCAGCCCCCCCGGACAGGAAATAATGAAAAACTGTTTTTT. It is translated as CASQPPRTGNNEKLFF.

The V call is TRBV2, the J call TRBJ2-2; D is undetermined. The ends were cut back, 4 bases at V and 3 bases at J, with 6 bases in the middle. Germline CDR1 and CDR2: SNHLY and FYNNEI. The CDR3 is made up of 13 amino acids. CDR3 residues: CASSGLHTGELFF. The CDR3 DNA follows: TGTGCCAGCAGTGGACTCCACACCGGGGAGCTGTTTTTT.

As for this clone: A junction end diverges from the germline sequence, so it may reflect a read error. The chain is built from TRBV30 and TRBJ1-2; maybe TRBD1 (6 bases). The CDR3 runs to 8 residues. Looked up from germline, CDR1 is GTSNPN and CDR2 is SVGIG (reference sequence). CDR3 DNA sequence: TGTGCCTGGGAGGGGGACCTCTTC. This gives the protein CAWEGDLF.

CDR3 sequence: CASSLGGGQETQYF. In DNA form, the CDR3 reads TGTGCCAGCAGTCTCGGGGGGGGCCAAGAGACCCAGTACTTC. The V gene is TRBV6-1, the J gene TRBJ2-5; 8 positions agree with TRBD2. This CDR3 spans 14 amino acids. J lost 1 base, V lost 5 bases, and 3 bases had no gene match. Germline loops: CDR1 MNHNS, CDR2 SASEGT.

This chain uses TRBV19 with TRBJ1-2; D ambiguous. Germline assignment: CDR1 LNHDA and CDR2 SQIVND (reference sequence). This CDR3 has 15 residues. Trimming removed 7 bases from V and 8 bases from J, with 23 bases in between. The chain's CDR3 is CASNPWNFGDGGYTF. The CDR3 DNA is TGTGCCAGTAACCCTTGGAATTTCGGAGATGGAGGCTACACCTTC.

The V gene is TRBV7-9, the J gene TRBJ1-1, with a weak D call TRBD1 (5 bases). V was clipped by 5 bases and J by 3 bases, with 13 bases between them. Germline values: CDR1 SEHNR, CDR2 FQNEAQ (reference sequence). CDR3 length equals 14 residues. CDR3 nucleotide sequence: TGTGCCAGCAGCCAGGGTACGGCGTACACTGAAGCTTTCTTT. Protein: CASSQGTAYTEAFF. Full variable domain (remainder filled in from reference TRBV7-9 and TRBJ1-1): DTGVSQNPRHKITKRGQNVTFRCDPISEHNRLYWYRQTLGQGPEFLTYFQNEAQLEKSRLLSDRFSAERPKGSFSTLEIQRTEQGDSAMYLCASSQGTAYTEAFFGQGTRLTVV.

V is TRBV2 and J is TRBJ2-1; 12 bases align to TRBD1. The germline V gene has CDR1 SNHLY and CDR2 FYNNEI. The junction had 19 bases not matched to a gene; V was cut back by 1 base and J by 9 bases. The CDR3 totals 20 residues. CDR3 DNA sequence: TGTGCCAGCAGTGAAGTGGGAACCGGGACAGGGGGCGGCAGTTGGGGTGAGCAGTTCTTC. Translation gives CASSEVGTGTGGGSWGEQFF.

The V gene is TRBV14, the J gene TRBJ2-7; 9 positions agree with TRBD1. Germline CDR1 reads SGHDN; CDR2 reads FVKESK. There are 14 residues in the CDR3. The V segment lost 6 bases and the J segment 5 bases; nucleotides outside the gene matches: 8. In nucleotides, the CDR3 is TGTGCCAGCAGGCCGGGACAGGGTACCCACGAGCAGTACTTC. Translation: CASRPGQGTHEQYF.

The chain combines TRBV11-1 with TRBJ2-7, with TRBD2 matching over 8 bases. The germline V gene encodes CDR1 SGHAT and CDR2 FQDESV (reference sequence). The CDR3 is made up of 14 amino acids. V dropped 1 base and J dropped 5; count of bases not matched to a gene: 4. The CDR3 sequence: CASSLVGTSHEQYF. The CDR3, as DNA: TGTGCCAGCAGCTTAGTTGGGACTAGTCACGAGCAGTACTTC.

The chain uses TRBV27 and TRBJ2-3, with TRBD2 identical over 9 bases. V lost 6 bases and J lost 2; bases outside the gene matches: 12. The length of the CDR3 is 17 residues. Germline V gene lookup returns CDR1 MNHEY and CDR2 SMNVEV (reference sequence). The CDR3 reads CASSFGVSGSPTDTQYF. Here the CDR3 DNA reads TGTGCCAGCAGCTTCGGGGTTAGCGGGAGCCCCACAGATACGCAGTATTTT.

The chain links TRBV9 to TRBJ2-1; 7 bases are shared with TRBD2. Unmatched junction bases numbered 12, after V lost 1 base and J lost 2 bases. This CDR3 spans 18 amino acids. Per germline, CDR1 SGDLS and CDR2 YYNGEE. CDR3 sequence: CASSVWEGGDPAYNEQFF. Here the CDR3 DNA reads TGTGCCAGCAGCGTATGGGAGGGCGGGGACCCAGCCTACAATGAGCAGTTCTTC.

The CDR3 spells CASSYSKVGSNEKLFF. In nucleotides, the CDR3 is TGTGCCAGCAGTTACTCGAAAGTAGGGAGTAATGAAAAACTGTTTTTT. This chain links TRBV6-5 with TRBJ1-4; no clear D. Germline CDR1 MNHEY, CDR2 SVGAGI. The CDR3 spans 16 residues. Trimming removed 0 bases from V and 4 bases from J, with 12 bases in between.

This sequence joins TRBV19 and TRBJ2-3, with D possibly being TRBD2 (6 bases). Trimming pared 7 bases from V and 0 bases from J, leaving 11 bases between. CDR3 length equals 14 residues. The germline gives CDR1 LNHDA, CDR2 SQIVND (reference sequence). For the CDR3, the DNA is TGTGCCAGTATGGTAGCGGCTAGCACAGATACGCAGTATTTT. Translation: CASMVAASTDTQYF.

The V call is TRBV11-2, the J call TRBJ2-2, with 9 bases fitting TRBD1. V lost 1 base to trimming and J lost 5 bases; unmatched junction nucleotides: 8. Germline lookup yields CDR1 SGHAT and CDR2 FQNNGV. The CDR3 consists of 17 residues. The CDR3 here is CASSLAQDRGPTGELFF. Here the CDR3 DNA reads TGTGCCAGCAGCTTAGCCCAGGACAGGGGCCCAACCGGGGAGCTGTTTTTT.

This clone has a single count. This chain links TRBV19 with TRBJ2-7, with 7 bases lining up with TRBD1. This CDR3 comprises 15 residues. The V and J ends lost 6 bases and 5 bases, in that order; junction bases with no gene match: 13. CDR1 and CDR2 from the germline V gene are LNHDA and SQIVND (reference sequence). Here the CDR3 reads CASSGYRDSRDEQYF. The CDR3 DNA reads TGTGCCAGTAGCGGGTACCGGGACAGTAGGGACGAGCAGTACTTC.